This passage covers 15 T cell receptor beta chains from one sample sequenced in a study of blood T cell repertoires in COVID-19. The table came from immunoSEQ multiplex PCR; TCRdb's copy has only in-frame clones and leaves some out. The sample shows some 45,000 clones, approximately 86% of them seen only once. Sequencing was carried out using peripheral blood. Receptors originate from a woman older than 75 with acute or convalescent COVID-19.

The chain uses TRBV19 and TRBJ2-3, with TRBD2 matching over 9 bases. In germline, CDR1 is LNHDA, CDR2 SQIVND (reference sequence). The CDR3 totals 17 residues. V was clipped by 5 bases and J by 1 base; unmatched bases: 10. CDR3 sequence: CASSPSRLAEGTDTQYF. Here the CDR3 DNA reads TGTGCCAGTAGTCCGTCCAGACTAGCGGAGGGCACAGATACGCAGTATTTT.

This clone appeared a few times. J is TRBJ1-5 and V is TRBV30, with unresolved D. The germline gives CDR1 GTSNPN, CDR2 SVGIG (reference sequence). Deletions cut 0 bases from V and 3 bases from J, with 9 bases between. The CDR3 is made up of 14 amino acids. The CDR3 here is CAWSVTSDNQPQHF. The DNA of the CDR3 is TGTGCCTGGAGTGTAACCAGCGACAATCAGCCCCAGCATTTT.

The V and J genes are TRBV19 and TRBJ1-1; D gene ambiguous. V lost 7 bases to trimming and J lost 0 bases, with 15 bases between them. Germline assignment: CDR1 LNHDA and CDR2 SQIVND (reference sequence). The CDR3 is 15 amino acids. The CDR3 spells CASIRKGDMNTEAFF. In nucleotides, the CDR3 is TGTGCCAGTATTAGGAAAGGAGATATGAACACTGAAGCTTTCTTT.

The chain joins TRBV7-6 to TRBJ2-7, with 7 bases matching TRBD2. Per germline, CDR1 SGHVS and CDR2 FNYEAQ. CDR3 length: 15 residues. Losses at the gene ends were 1 base for V and 5 bases for J; bases not matched to a gene: 8. The CDR3 DNA is TGTGCCAGCAGCTTAGAGGAGGGAGGGTTAAACGAGCAGTACTTC. Translating it yields CASSLEEGGLNEQYF. Drawing the rest from reference TRBV7-6 and TRBJ2-7, the complete variable domain is GAGVSQSPRYKVTKRGQDVALRCDPISGHVSLYWYRQALGQGPEFLTYFNYEAQQDKSGLPNDRFSAERPEGSISTLTIQRTEQRDSAMYRCASSLEEGGLNEQYFGPGTRLTVT.

In this sample, this clone turned up a few times. V usage is TRBV6-5 and J usage is TRBJ1-5; perhaps TRBD1 as D (5 bases). The germline V gene encodes CDR1 MNHEY and CDR2 SVGAGI. The CDR3 spans 15 residues. V lost 0 bases and J lost 5, with 11 bases in between. The CDR3 reads CASSYSATGHQPQHF. CDR3 DNA sequence: TGTGCCAGCAGTTACTCGGCAACAGGACATCAGCCCCAGCATTTT.

The rearrangement uses TRBV6-5 and TRBJ2-3; weak D call: TRBD1 (6 bases). The germline V gene has CDR1 MNHEY and CDR2 SVGAGI. This CDR3 contains 14 residues. Trimming removed 6 bases at V and 4 bases at J, with 14 bases between. The CDR3 sequence is CASSAGTPPDTQYF. DNA for the CDR3: TGTGCCAGCAGCGCCGGGACACCTCCAGATACGCAGTATTTT.

This clone appeared a single time. This chain uses TRBV7-2 with TRBJ2-5; 10 nucleotides match TRBD2. The CDR3 has 16 residues. The V segment lost 5 bases and the J segment 1 base; nucleotides outside the gene matches: 7. The V gene's germline CDR1 is SGHTA and CDR2 FQGNSA. As DNA, the CDR3 is TGTGCCAGCAGCCTCCTGACTAGCGGGTTCCAAGAGACCCAGTACTTC. Translating it yields CASSLLTSGFQETQYF.

The chain is built from TRBV12-3 or TRBV12-4 and TRBJ1-1, with 8 bases aligning to TRBD1. The V and J ends lost 5 bases and 5 bases, in that order; junction bases with no gene match: 4. The CDR3 sequence is 13 residues long. CDR3 residues: CASSRTGQTEAFF. CDR3 nucleotides: TGTGCCAGCAGTCGGACAGGGCAAACTGAAGCTTTCTTT.

The rearrangement joins TRBV10-1 to TRBJ1-5; D possibly corresponds to TRBD1 (6 bases). Germline CDR1 is WNHNN and CDR2 is SYGVQD (reference sequence). The CDR3 has 16 amino acids. V was pared by 6 bases and J by 1 base, with 16 bases between. CDR3 sequence: CASSLRTALSNQPQHF. DNA of the CDR3: TGCGCCAGCAGCCTTAGGACAGCCCTAAGCAATCAGCCCCAGCATTTT.

The V call is TRBV10-3, the J call TRBJ2-7; 7 bases match TRBD2. The CDR3 runs 14 residues. The V gene end was trimmed by 3 bases and the J gene end by 5 bases; junction bases not matched to a gene: 7. The germline V gene has CDR1 ENHRY and CDR2 SYGVKD. The CDR3 DNA is TGTGCCATCAGTGAAATGGCGGGAGCTGACGAGCAGTACTTC. Its protein product is CAISEMAGADEQYF.

The CDR3 DNA sequence: TGTGCCAGCAGCCAAGAGGACAGGCCGTTCGCTGAAGCTTTCTTT. Its translation is CASSQEDRPFAEAFF. This rearrangement joins TRBV3-1 (or the pseudogene TRBV3-2) to TRBJ1-1, with 7 bases matching TRBD1. Losses at the gene ends were 0 bases for V and 6 bases for J; bases not matched to a gene: 7. The CDR3 runs to 15 residues. The germline V gene encodes CDR1 LGHDT and CDR2 YNNKEL (reference sequence).

This chain connects TRBV11-2 to TRBJ2-1; TRBD2 matches 11 bases. The CDR3 has 14 residues. J lost 9 bases, V lost 1 base, and 2 bases had no gene match. The germline gives CDR1 SGHAT, CDR2 FQNNGV. The CDR3: CASSLGGLAVEQFF. In nucleotides, the CDR3 is TGTGCCAGCAGCTTAGGGGGACTAGCGGTTGAGCAGTTCTTC.

This clone was observed once. This rearrangement joins TRBV5-1 to TRBJ1-6, with D maybe TRBD1 (5 bases). V gave up 3 bases and J gave up 5 bases, with 12 bases separating them. The CDR3 extends over 15 amino acids. Germline values: CDR1 SGHRS, CDR2 YFSETQ. As DNA, the CDR3 is TGCGCCAGCAGCTCGAACCAGGGTGATAATTCACCCCTCCACTTT. It translates to CASSSNQGDNSPLHF.

The chain joins TRBV7-9 to TRBJ2-7; TRBD1 is a possible D gene (5 bases). V was pared by 1 base and J by 2 bases, with 12 bases between. The length of the CDR3 is 15 residues. Germline values: CDR1 SEHNR, CDR2 FQNEAQ (reference sequence). The CDR3 DNA reads TGTGCCAGCAGCTTAGTCTCTGGGGCCCCCTACGAGCAGTACTTC. Its protein product is CASSLVSGAPYEQYF.

The chain uses TRBV27 and TRBJ2-7, with TRBD2 identical over 7 bases. V shed 4 bases, J shed 3 bases, and the junction held 6 bases outside the gene matches. Germline V gene data show CDR1 as MNHEY and CDR2 as SMNVEV (reference sequence). CDR3 length: 14 residues. In DNA, the CDR3 is TGTGCCAGCAGTTACTCTAGCGGAGTCTACGAGCAGTACTTC. Protein product: CASSYSSGVYEQYF.